Listed here is a single T cell receptor (beta chain). V gave up 6 bases and J gave up 2 bases, with 13 bases separating them. Germline V gene data show CDR1 as SNHLY and CDR2 as FYNNEI. The CDR3 loop spans 15 amino acids. Isolated RNA was reverse transcribed into cDNA used as the sequencing template. Generated by immunoSEQ multiplex PCR, the TCRdb table keeps only in-frame clones and is missing some. This table holds some 82,000 clones, 51% found once. This record belongs to a study of CD8+ T cells in alopecia areata. The TCR sequence derives from a human donor with alopecia areata. The chain has TRBV2 and TRBJ2-2, with D possibly being TRBD1 (5 bases). The sequenced sample was NKG2D-high CD8+ T cells sorted from blood. The CDR3 bases are TGTGCCAGCAGGGATCAGGGAACAAACACCGGGGAGCTGTTTTTT. Its protein is CASRDQGTNTGELFF. Complete variable domain (other parts from reference TRBV2 and TRBJ2-2): EPEVTQTPSHQVTQMGQEVILRCVPISNHLYFYWYRQILGQKVEFLVSFYNNEISEKSEIFDDQFSVERPDGSNFTLKIRSTKLEDSAMYFCASRDQGTNTGELFFGEGSRLTVL.